This paragraph reports one TCR beta chain. What it recognizes is unknown. Other DNA sequences of this sample code for an identical CDR3. The data stem from a study of cytomegalovirus exposure and HLA in healthy donors. Whole-study context: In a previous analysis, 95 million to 130 million unique TCR beta sequences were found from 150 million to 200 million T cells.

Study-wide results and caveats: The authors confirmed in vitro that a few CMV-associated chains were specific for CMV antigens.

Amplification used 60 Vbeta primers and 13 Jbeta primers. Clones were read by immunoSEQ multiplex PCR, and TCRdb kept only the in-frame ones, dropping some. The data contain around 130,000 clones, 75% to 85% of them singletons. Sequencing input: PBMCs. The TCR originated in a man aged 25-45 years in good health and CMV-seronegative.

The CDR3 sequence is CASSLASSYEQYF. CDR3 DNA: TGTGCCAGCAGCTTAGCGAGTAGCTACGAGCAGTACTTC. The chain uses TRBV7-9 and TRBJ2-7; the D is unclear. Germline CDR1 SEHNR, CDR2 FQNEAQ (reference sequence). The CDR3 consists of 13 residues. V was trimmed by 0 bases and J by 3 bases, leaving 6 bases between them.